This TCR beta chain was recovered during a study of blood T cells in healthy people across ages. The second PCR ran roughly 7 to 12 cycles with a sample-barcoded 5' primer and J-beta primers. Each CDR3 protein is one row after TCRdb ran MiXCR on the 5' RACE reads. The profile shows 1,500,000 or so distinct CDR3 sequences, approximately 39% of them singletons. The authors isolated at least 7 million PBMCs per sample. The CDR3 length is 16 residues. Germline values: CDR1 PRHDT, CDR2 FYEKMQ (reference sequence). Trimming shortened V by 5 bases and J by 1 base, and 17 bases separated the two germline ends.

Sequencing used blood. This chain links TRBV13 with TRBJ1-2; D may be TRBD1 (5 bases). This sequence was found in a woman aged 18-29 years in good health. CDR3 residues: CASSTPRQFLNYGYTF. As DNA, the CDR3 is TGTGCCAGCAGCACGCCCCGACAGTTCCTTAACTATGGCTACACCTTC.